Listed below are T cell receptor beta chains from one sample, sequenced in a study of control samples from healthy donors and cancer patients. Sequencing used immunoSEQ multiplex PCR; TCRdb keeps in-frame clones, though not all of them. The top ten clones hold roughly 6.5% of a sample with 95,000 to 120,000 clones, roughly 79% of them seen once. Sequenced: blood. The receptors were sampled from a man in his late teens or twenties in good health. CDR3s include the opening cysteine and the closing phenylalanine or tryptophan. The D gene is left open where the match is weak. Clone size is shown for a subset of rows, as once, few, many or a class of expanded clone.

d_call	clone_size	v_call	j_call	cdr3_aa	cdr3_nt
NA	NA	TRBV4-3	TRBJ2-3	CASSQLGKTDTQYF	TGCGCCAGCAGCCAACTCGGGAAGACAGATACGCAGTATTTT
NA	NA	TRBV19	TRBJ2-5	CASSLVTFQETQYF	TGTGCCAGTAGTTTGGTCACCTTCCAAGAGACCCAGTACTTC
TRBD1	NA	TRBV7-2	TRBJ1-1	CASSLQGALTEAFF	TGTGCCAGCAGCTTACAGGGGGCTTTAACTGAAGCTTTCTTT
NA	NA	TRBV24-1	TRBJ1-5	CATSDSRVNQPQHF	TGTGCCACCAGTGATTCCCGGGTTAATCAGCCCCAGCATTTT
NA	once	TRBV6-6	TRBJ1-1	CLTLGTEAFF	TGTCTGACCCTCGGCACTGAAGCTTTCTTT
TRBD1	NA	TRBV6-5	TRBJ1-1	CASGDRGTEAFF	TGTGCCAGCGGGGACAGGGGGACTGAAGCTTTCTTT
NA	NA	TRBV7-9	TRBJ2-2	CARSRQGTGELFF	TGTGCCAGATCCCGGCAGGGCACCGGGGAGCTGTTTTTT
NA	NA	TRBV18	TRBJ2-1	CASSPIESPYNEQFF	TGTGCCAGCTCACCAATTGAATCCCCCTACAATGAGCAGTTCTTC
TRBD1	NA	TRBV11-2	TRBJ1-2	CASSSTGGGKGYTF	TGTGCCAGCAGCTCGACAGGGGGCGGGAAGGGCTACACCTTC
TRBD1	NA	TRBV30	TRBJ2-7	CAWSRNRQGAGEQYF	TGTGCCTGGAGCCGGAATCGGCAGGGGGCGGGCGAGCAGTACTTC
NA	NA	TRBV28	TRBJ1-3	CASGDGTATGNTIYF	TGTGCCAGCGGGGATGGAACAGCCACTGGAAACACCATATATTTT
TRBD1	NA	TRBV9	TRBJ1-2	CASGGTGYNGYTF	TGTGCCAGCGGCGGGACAGGGTATAACGGCTACACCTTC
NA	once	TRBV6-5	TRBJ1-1	CASSYRSGRLNTEAFF	TGTGCCAGCAGTTACAGGTCGGGACGCCTGAACACTGAAGCTTTCTTT
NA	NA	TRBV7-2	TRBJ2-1	CASSLAGAAYNEQFF	TGTGCCAGCAGCTTAGCGGGGGCCGCCTACAATGAGCAGTTCTTC
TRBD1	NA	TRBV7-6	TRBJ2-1	CASSKPGQGAPKSYNEQFF	TGTGCCAGCAGCAAACCGGGACAGGGGGCCCCAAAGTCCTACAATGAGCAGTTCTTC
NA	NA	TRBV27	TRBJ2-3	CASSLHPGDTQYF	TGTGCCAGCAGTCTCCACCCAGGGGATACGCAGTATTTT
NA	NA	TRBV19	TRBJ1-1	CASSIIGEAFF	TGTGCCAGTAGTATAATCGGAGAAGCTTTCTTT
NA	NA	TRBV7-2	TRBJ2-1	CASRDLYYNEQFF	TGTGCCAGCAGGGATTTATACTACAATGAGCAGTTCTTC
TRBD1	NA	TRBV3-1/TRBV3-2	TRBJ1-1	CASSQNSGTGRTEAFF	TGTGCCAGCAGCCAAAATTCGGGGACAGGGCGGACTGAAGCTTTCTTT
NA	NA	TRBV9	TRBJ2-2	CASRPGVVTGELFF	TGTGCCAGCCGGCCGGGAGTGGTCACCGGGGAGCTGTTTTTT
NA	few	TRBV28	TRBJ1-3	CVITGDGNTIYF	TGTGTTATAACGGGTGACGGAAACACCATATATTTT
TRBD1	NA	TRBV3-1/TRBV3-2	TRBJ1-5	CASSPTGGGSQPQHF	TGTGCCAGCAGTCCTACAGGGGGCGGGAGTCAGCCCCAGCATTTT
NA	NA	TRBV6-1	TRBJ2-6	CASSEWEGALTSGANVLTF	TGTGCCAGCAGTGAATGGGAGGGGGCACTAACCTCTGGGGCCAACGTCCTGACTTTC
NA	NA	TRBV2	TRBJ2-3	CASKADTYTQYF	TGTGCCAGCAAAGCGGACACGTATACGCAGTATTTT
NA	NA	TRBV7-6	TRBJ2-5	CASSLVARGETQYF	TGTGCCAGCAGCTTAGTTGCCCGGGGAGAGACCCAGTACTTC
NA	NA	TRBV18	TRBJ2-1	CASSPSGTYNEQFF	TGTGCCAGCTCACCCTCAGGAACATACAATGAGCAGTTCTTC
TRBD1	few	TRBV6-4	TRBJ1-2	CASSDTGTGDGNYGYTF	TGTGCCAGCAGCGATACCGGGACAGGGGACGGAAACTATGGCTACACCTTC
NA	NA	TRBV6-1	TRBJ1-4	CASSEAGVEGNEKLFF	TGTGCCAGCAGTGAAGCCGGGGTGGAGGGTAATGAAAAACTGTTTTTT
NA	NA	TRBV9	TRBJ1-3	CASSPQGRISGNTIYF	TGTGCCAGCAGCCCACAGGGAAGGATCTCTGGAAACACCATATATTTT
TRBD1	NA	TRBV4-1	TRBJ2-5	CASSQDGTGQETQYF	TGCGCCAGCAGCCAAGATGGGACAGGGCAAGAGACCCAGTACTTC
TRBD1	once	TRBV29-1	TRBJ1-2	CSVERLGTGEIDGYTF	TGCAGCGTCGAGAGATTAGGGACAGGGGAAATTGATGGCTACACCTTC
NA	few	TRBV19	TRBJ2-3	CASSIDRQTDTQYF	TGTGCCAGTAGTATAGATCGACAGACAGATACGCAGTATTTT
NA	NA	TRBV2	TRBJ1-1	CASSDFGSLNTEAFF	TGTGCCAGCAGTGATTTCGGCTCTTTGAACACTGAAGCTTTCTTT
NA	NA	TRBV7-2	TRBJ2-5	CASSFGLVRLQETQYF	TGTGCCAGCAGCTTCGGTCTAGTTCGTCTCCAAGAGACCCAGTACTTC
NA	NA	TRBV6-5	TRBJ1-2	CASRDLSTGHYGYTF	TGTGCCAGCAGAGACCTATCCACAGGGCACTATGGCTACACCTTC
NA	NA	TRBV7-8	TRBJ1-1	CASSSALTTLNTEAFF	TGTGCCAGCAGCTCCGCTCTTACTACACTGAACACTGAAGCTTTCTTT
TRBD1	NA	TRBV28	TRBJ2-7	CASRTRQGSYEQYF	TGTGCCAGCAGAACGAGACAGGGCTCCTACGAGCAGTACTTC
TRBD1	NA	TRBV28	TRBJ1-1	CASSLGDRNTEAFF	TGTGCCAGCTCCCTAGGGGACAGGAACACTGAAGCTTTCTTT
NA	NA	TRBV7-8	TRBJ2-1	CASSLRLRNEQFF	TGTGCCAGCAGCTTACGTCTAAGGAATGAGCAGTTCTTC
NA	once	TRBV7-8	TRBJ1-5	CASSSSSNQPQHF	TGTGCCAGCAGCTCTTCGAGCAATCAGCCCCAGCATTTT
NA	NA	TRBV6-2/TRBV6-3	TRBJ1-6	CASSYYRDRNNSPLHF	TGTGCCAGCAGTTACTACCGGGACCGGAATAATTCACCCCTCCACTTT
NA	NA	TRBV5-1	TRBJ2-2	CASSRWGGANTGELFF	TGCGCCAGCAGCCGTTGGGGGGGCGCGAACACCGGGGAGCTGTTTTTT
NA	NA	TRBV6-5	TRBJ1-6	CASRRTGRSPLHF	TGTGCCAGCAGAAGGACGGGACGGTCACCCCTCCACTTT
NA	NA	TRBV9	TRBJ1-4	CASSVGGSREKLFF	TGTGCCAGCAGCGTAGGGGGCTCGAGGGAAAAACTGTTTTTT
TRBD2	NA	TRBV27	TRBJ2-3	CASSLTFRLAGGQDTQYF	TGTGCCAGCAGTTTAACCTTTCGACTAGCGGGGGGGCAAGATACGCAGTATTTT
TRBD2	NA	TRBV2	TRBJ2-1	CASSDGVAGGPYNEQFF	TGTGCCAGCAGTGATGGGGTTGCGGGGGGGCCTTACAATGAGCAGTTCTTC
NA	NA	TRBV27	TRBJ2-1	CASSRIETGNQFF	TGTGCCAGCAGCAGGATCGAGACAGGTAATCAGTTCTTC
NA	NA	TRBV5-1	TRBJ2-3	CASSLDRASTDTQYF	TGCGCCAGCAGCTTGGACAGAGCTAGCACAGATACGCAGTATTTT
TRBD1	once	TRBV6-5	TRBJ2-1	CASSYYRDRPYNEQFF	TGTGCCAGCAGTTACTACCGGGACAGGCCTTACAATGAGCAGTTCTTC
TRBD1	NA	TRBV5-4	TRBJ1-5	CASSLERTGNSNQPQHF	TGTGCCAGCAGCTTGGAGCGGACAGGGAATAGCAATCAGCCCCAGCATTTT
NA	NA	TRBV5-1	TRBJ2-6	CASTTSGANVLTF	TGCGCCAGTACAACCTCTGGGGCCAACGTCCTGACTTTC
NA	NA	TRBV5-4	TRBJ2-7	CASSSLGTYEQYF	TGTGCCAGCAGCTCCCTCGGGACCTACGAGCAGTACTTC
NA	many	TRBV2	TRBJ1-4	CASSLGPWEKLFF	TGTGCCAGCAGTCTAGGGCCCTGGGAAAAACTGTTTTTT
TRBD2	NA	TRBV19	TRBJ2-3	CASSSGREGRDTQYF	TGTGCCAGTAGTAGCGGACGGGAGGGCCGAGATACGCAGTATTTT
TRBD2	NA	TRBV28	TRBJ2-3	CASSPGTSGDTQYF	TGTGCCAGCAGTCCCGGGACTAGCGGAGATACGCAGTATTTT
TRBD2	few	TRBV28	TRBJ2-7	CASSPSSAGEVYEQYF	TGTGCCAGCAGTCCCTCGAGTGCGGGGGAGGTTTACGAGCAGTACTTC